These 22 T cell receptor beta chains were all obtained from the same sample, sequenced in a study of memory CD4+ T cells and cytomegalovirus serostatus. Sequencing used immunoSEQ multiplex PCR; TCRdb keeps in-frame clones, though not all of them. The data hold 35,000 to 45,000 clones, with roughly 78% observed a single time. Single viable CD3+CD4+CD8-CD45RO+ cells were sorted as the memory CD4+ T cells. The sequenced sample was memory CD4+ T cells from blood. Every receptor here comes from an adult in good health and CMV-seropositive.

This clone was seen more than once but under ten times. The chain links TRBV5-8 to TRBJ2-7; 8 bases match TRBD1. Trimming at V came to 4 bases and at J to 1 base, leaving 4 bases not matched to a gene. The CDR3 totals 14 residues. CDR1 and CDR2 from the germline V gene are SGHTS and YDEGEE. For the CDR3, the DNA is TGTGCCAGCAGCAGGACAGGGCCTTCCTACGAGCAGTACTTC. Translating it yields CASSRTGPSYEQYF.

This clone was observed a handful of times. This chain uses TRBV7-2 with TRBJ2-2; D not resolved. Germline V gives CDR1 SGHTA, CDR2 FQGNSA. V dropped 3 bases and J dropped 1 base, with 6 bases sitting between them. There are 14 residues in the CDR3. The CDR3 DNA is TGTGCCAGCAGCTTCGGCGGGAACACCGGGGAGCTGTTTTTT. It yields the protein CASSFGGNTGELFF.

On this clone: At the DNA level, this CDR3 is encoded by other sequences in the same sample as well. This chain links TRBV4-2 with TRBJ2-5; 8 nucleotides align to TRBD2. This CDR3 has 16 residues. V was pared by 2 bases and J by 1 base, with 6 bases of the junction left unmatched. Germline V lookup: CDR1 LGHNA, CDR2 YNFKEQ. Written as DNA, the CDR3 is TGTGCCAGCAGCCAACCGGGACTAGGGTCCCAAGAGACCCAGTACTTC. Its translation: CASSQPGLGSQETQYF.

This sequence joins TRBV28 and TRBJ2-2; 8 nucleotides match TRBD2. Per germline, CDR1 MDHEN and CDR2 SYDVKM. After removal of 7 bases from V and 4 bases from J, the junction contained 5 bases not matched to a gene. The CDR3 has 14 residues. CDR3 in DNA: TGTGCCAGCACCTCCGGGGGGGGCACCGGGGAGCTGTTTTTT. It is translated as CASTSGGGTGELFF.

The chain links TRBV4-2 to TRBJ2-1; TRBD2 agrees at 14 bases. The J segment lost 0 bases and the V segment lost 3 bases, leaving 10 bases of the junction unmatched. The CDR3 is made up of 20 amino acids. CDR1 and CDR2 from the germline V gene are LGHNA and YNFKEQ. The CDR3 DNA is TGTGCCAGCAGCCAGGTTGGACTAGCGGGGGGAAGGAGCTCCTACAATGAGCAGTTCTTC. The encoded protein is CASSQVGLAGGRSSYNEQFF.

The V gene is TRBV7-8, the J gene TRBJ1-3; 7 bases are a match to TRBD1. V dropped 5 bases and J dropped 4; count of bases not matched to a gene: 8. This CDR3 comprises 15 residues. The germline CDR1 and CDR2 sequences are SGHVS and FQNEAQ. CDR3 in amino acids: CASSASTGYGNTIYF. CDR3 coding DNA: TGTGCCAGCAGCGCCTCGACAGGGTACGGAAACACCATATATTTT.

The chain couples TRBV7-5 to TRBJ2-5; the table gives TRBD2 as D, unverified against the DNA. TRBV7-5 is termed a pseudogene. The length of the CDR3 is 19 residues. DNA of the CDR3: TGTGTCAGAAGCTGTACGAGCGGGGGGACGCTAAGGTACCAAGAGACCCAGTACTTC. Amino acid sequence: CVRSCTSGGTLRYQETQYF.

This chain connects TRBV6-7 to TRBJ2-3, with D hard to call. TRBV6-7 is sorted into the ORF group, with uncertain function. Trimming left V 8 bases short and J 2 bases short, with 11 bases between. The CDR3 contains 13 residues. CDR3 region: CASPAVHTDTQYF. DNA of the CDR3: TGTGCCAGCCCCGCGGTACACACAGATACGCAGTATTTT.

The CDR3 spells CASSPGTLNTGELFF. CDR3 in DNA: TGTGCCAGCAGCCCCGGGACATTAAACACCGGGGAGCTGTTTTTT. This rearrangement joins TRBV9 to TRBJ2-2; TRBD1 is a possible D gene (6 bases). Germline V gene data show CDR1 as SGDLS and CDR2 as YYNGEE. The CDR3 consists of 15 residues. Trimming removed 4 bases at V and 2 bases at J, with 12 bases between.

The chain links TRBV7-8 to TRBJ1-2; tentative D call: TRBD1 (5 bases). Trimming removed 1 base from V and 4 bases from J, with 16 bases in between. The CDR3 length is 16 residues. Germline V gene data show CDR1 as SGHVS and CDR2 as FQNEAQ. This chain's CDR3 is CASSLEFRARGYGYTF. CDR3 coding DNA: TGTGCCAGCAGCTTAGAATTTAGAGCTAGGGGCTATGGCTACACCTTC.

The V call is TRBV11-2, the J call TRBJ2-7; D remains unclear. Trimming took off 2 bases at V and 3 bases at J, with 8 bases between the two ends. This CDR3 comprises 13 residues. CDR1 and CDR2 (germline): SGHAT, FQNNGV. The CDR3 nucleotides read TGTGCCAGCAGCTTAACAAGAGGCTACGAGCAGTACTTC. Amino acid sequence: CASSLTRGYEQYF.

The chain uses TRBV28 and TRBJ2-7; 7 bases line up with TRBD1. The V gene's germline CDR1 is MDHEN and CDR2 SYDVKM. This CDR3 has 15 amino acids. The V and J ends lost 6 bases and 2 bases, in that order; junction bases with no gene match: 10. This chain's CDR3 is CASSKLLGQAYEQYF. The CDR3 region has the DNA TGTGCCAGCAGCAAACTTCTCGGACAGGCCTACGAGCAGTACTTC.

This chain links TRBV13 with TRBJ2-3; maybe TRBD1 (5 bases). The length of the CDR3 is 15 residues. V was shortened by 5 bases and J by 0 bases, with 12 bases between the two germline ends. CDR1 is PRHDT and CDR2 is FYEKMQ in the germline V gene (reference sequence). The CDR3 DNA is TGTGCCAGCAGCAGGAGACAGACTAGCACAGATACGCAGTATTTT. As protein: CASSRRQTSTDTQYF.

J is TRBJ2-7 and V is TRBV4-2, with 14 bases fitting TRBD2. This CDR3 has 16 residues. Germline assignment: CDR1 LGHNA and CDR2 YNFKEQ. The V segment lost 1 base and the J segment 5 bases; nucleotides outside the gene matches: 4. The CDR3, as DNA: TGTGCCAGCAGCCAAGCTCCGGGACTAGCGGGGGACGAGCAGTACTTC. Protein sequence: CASSQAPGLAGDEQYF.

This clone has only one observation. The rearrangement joins TRBV19 to TRBJ1-2; 12 positions agree with TRBD1. V lost 10 bases and J lost 4; bases outside the gene matches: 16. The CDR3 sequence is 17 residues long. CDR1 is LNHDA, CDR2 SQIVND, per germline (reference sequence). The CDR3 region is CATRPGQGAPIFYGYTF. Here the CDR3 DNA reads TGTGCCACCCGACCGGGACAGGGGGCTCCAATTTTCTATGGCTACACCTTC.

The gene calls are TRBV6-1 and TRBJ1-1, with D unclear. The CDR3 spans 13 residues. Trimming took 3 bases from V and 4 from J, leaving 9 bases between them. CDR1 and CDR2 from the germline V gene are MNHNS and SASEGT. The CDR3 reads CASSDQEGTEAFF. In DNA, the CDR3 is TGTGCCAGCAGTGATCAGGAGGGCACTGAAGCTTTCTTT.

The chain recombines TRBV27 with TRBJ2-5; D possibly corresponds to TRBD2 (6 bases). CDR1 and CDR2 (germline): MNHEY, SMNVEV (reference sequence). This CDR3 has 14 residues. The ends were cut back, 7 bases at V and 7 bases at J, with 19 bases in the middle. The CDR3 bases are TGTGCCAGCAATTCAAGGGACCGGGGGAGGACCCAGTACTTC. Its translation: CASNSRDRGRTQYF.

The rearrangement joins TRBV7-3 to TRBJ2-1; no clear D. Trimming left V 5 bases short and J 4 bases short, with 12 bases between. CDR3 length: 14 amino acids. Germline values: CDR1 SGHTA, CDR2 FQGTGA. CDR3 sequence reads: CASSPTPSYNEQFF. The CDR3 DNA is TGTGCCAGCAGCCCAACCCCCTCGTACAATGAGCAGTTCTTC.

The chain is built from TRBV2 and TRBJ2-7; 9 bases line up with TRBD1. This CDR3 region has 14 residues. Germline V gene data show CDR1 as SNHLY and CDR2 as FYNNEI. The ends lost 6 bases at V and 6 bases at J; junction bases unmatched: 9. In DNA form, the CDR3 reads TGTGCCAGCAGCTGGGACAGGGTTATGTTCGAGCAGTACTTC. Encoded protein: CASSWDRVMFEQYF. The whole variable domain, filled in from reference TRBV2 and TRBJ2-7, reads EPEVTQTPSHQVTQMGQEVILRCVPISNHLYFYWYRQILGQKVEFLVSFYNNEISEKSEIFDDQFSVERPDGSNFTLKIRSTKLEDSAMYFCASSWDRVMFEQYFGPGTRLTVT.

The chain recombines TRBV7-7 with TRBJ2-5, with a tentative D call TRBD2 (7 bases). Germline V gives CDR1 SSHAT, CDR2 FNYEAQ (reference sequence). This CDR3 has 15 amino acids. V lost 5 bases to trimming and J lost 1 base, with 14 bases between them. In DNA, the CDR3 is TGTGCCAGCAGCCCGGGGGGCGACACCCAAGAGACCCAGTACTTC. This encodes CASSPGGDTQETQYF.

The CDR3 sequence is CASSYAGRTGELFF. CDR3 nucleotide sequence: TGTGCCAGCAGCTACGCCGGGCGGACCGGGGAGCTGTTTTTT. The V gene is TRBV5-6, the J gene TRBJ2-2; D not certain. Trimming removed 3 bases from V and 5 bases from J, with 11 bases in between. The germline V gene encodes CDR1 SGHDT and CDR2 YYEEEE. The CDR3 has 14 residues.

This clone was seen more than once but under ten times. This chain links TRBV2 with TRBJ1-2; D perhaps matches TRBD1 (5 bases). The CDR3 spans 15 residues. The ends were cut back, 5 bases at V and 4 bases at J, with 17 bases in the middle. Germline values: CDR1 SNHLY, CDR2 FYNNEI. CDR3 DNA: TGTGCCAGCAGTAAATTACCGGGACTCAGCTATGGCTACACCTTC. It specifies CASSKLPGLSYGYTF.